A selection of T cell receptor beta chains follows, all from one sample in a study of cytomegalovirus exposure and HLA in healthy donors. The repertoire was sequenced with immunoSEQ multiplex PCR; TCRdb's copy has only in-frame clones and lacks some. The profile shows under 200,000 clones, about 81% of them singletons. The sample was PBMCs. The receptors here all came from a woman aged 18-35 years in good health and CMV-seronegative. Both conserved end residues are part of each CDR3. A D gene is named only where the DNA matches it firmly. Rows may omit the clone size; those that give it use once, few, many or a size class.

v_call	d_call	clone_size	j_call	cdr3_aa	cdr3_nt
TRBV4-1	.	.	TRBJ1-2	CASSQNFATGGTYGYTF	TGCGCCAGCAGCCAAAACTTTGCGACTGGGGGGACTTATGGCTACACCTTC
TRBV2	TRBD1	.	TRBJ1-2	CASRPPDRVNNYGYTF	TGTGCCAGCAGACCTCCTGACAGGGTTAATAACTATGGCTACACCTTC
TRBV28	.	.	TRBJ1-2	CASSLRVEGYTF	TGTGCCAGCAGCCTCAGGGTAGAAGGCTACACCTTC
TRBV27	.	.	TRBJ1-2	CASRNAGTRNNYGYTF	TGTGCCAGCAGGAATGCCGGGACACGTAATAACTATGGCTACACCTTC
TRBV7-9	.	.	TRBJ1-6	CASSETGLPSPLHF	TGTGCCAGCAGCGAAACAGGTCTTCCTTCACCCCTCCACTTT
TRBV10-2	.	.	TRBJ2-7	CASAGSSNEQYF	TGCGCCAGCGCAGGGTCATCGAACGAGCAGTACTTC
TRBV10-1	TRBD2	.	TRBJ2-3	CASSDGLAGQNTQYF	TGCGCCAGCAGTGACGGGCTAGCGGGACAAAATACGCAGTATTTT
TRBV5-4	.	once	TRBJ2-1	CASSLVGGNEQFF	TGTGCCAGCAGCTTGGTCGGCGGCAATGAGCAGTTCTTC
TRBV2	TRBD1	.	TRBJ1-2	CASSAGTGHGYTF	TGTGCCAGCAGTGCCGGGACAGGTCATGGCTACACCTTC
TRBV27	.	.	TRBJ2-2	CASSLMAGYAGELFF	TGTGCCAGCAGTTTAATGGCAGGGTATGCCGGGGAGCTGTTTTTT
TRBV11-2	.	.	TRBJ2-7	CASSQRRLGPYEQYF	TGTGCCAGCAGCCAAAGGAGACTAGGTCCCTACGAGCAGTACTTC
TRBV19	.	.	TRBJ1-5	CASSMWSHQPQHF	TGTGCCAGTAGTATGTGGAGTCATCAGCCCCAGCATTTT
TRBV27	TRBD1	.	TRBJ1-4	CASSGGTGREKLFF	TGTGCCAGCAGTGGGGGGACAGGGAGGGAAAAACTGTTTTTT
TRBV5-6	.	.	TRBJ2-6	CASSFYGASGANILTF	TGTGCCAGCAGCTTTTATGGGGCCTCTGGGGCCAACATCCTGACTTTC
TRBV19	TRBD1	.	TRBJ2-2	CASSLRFAGGENTGELFF	TGTGCCAGTAGTCTCCGGTTTGCAGGGGGCGAGAACACCGGGGAGCTGTTTTTT
TRBV27	TRBD1	.	TRBJ2-7	CASSRDRGPYEQYF	TGTGCCAGCAGTAGGGACAGGGGGCCCTACGAGCAGTACTTC
TRBV6-1	TRBD1	.	TRBJ1-6	CASRGTAAGVGSLHF	TGTGCCAGCAGAGGGACAGCTGCCGGGGTGGGGTCACTCCACTTT
TRBV4-1	.	.	TRBJ2-3	CASSQAGQPRTDTQYF	TGCGCCAGCAGCCAGGCCGGACAGCCCCGCACGGATACGCAGTATTTT
TRBV5-6	.	once	TRBJ2-5	CASSLLQPGETQYF	TGTGCCAGCAGCTTGCTGCAGCCCGGGGAGACCCAGTACTTC
TRBV5-1	.	.	TRBJ2-5	CASSLDSVQETQYF	TGCGCCAGCAGCTTGGATTCAGTCCAAGAGACCCAGTACTTC
TRBV28	TRBD1	.	TRBJ1-5	CASRKPGQGDQPQHF	TGTGCCAGCAGAAAACCGGGACAGGGAGACCAGCCCCAGCATTTT
TRBV7-2	.	.	TRBJ1-2	CASSLVSPGTYGYTF	TGTGCCAGCAGCTTAGTGTCCCCGGGAACCTATGGCTACACCTTC
TRBV6-5	.	few	TRBJ2-7	CASSYTVAKPSYEQYF	TGTGCCAGCAGTTACACGGTTGCTAAACCTTCCTACGAGCAGTACTTC
TRBV11-2	.	.	TRBJ2-7	CASSLGYRAPYDEQYF	TGTGCCAGCAGCTTAGGTTACAGGGCCCCGTATGATGAGCAGTACTTC
TRBV10-3	TRBD2	.	TRBJ2-7	CAISDGGGLYF	TGTGCCATCAGTGATGGGGGGGGTCTGTACTTC
TRBV5-4	.	.	TRBJ1-5	CASSLAGDQPQHF	TGTGCCAGCAGCTTGGCGGGGGATCAGCCCCAGCATTTT
TRBV6-5	TRBD1	.	TRBJ2-1	CASRTDRQGNEQFF	TGTGCCAGCAGAACAGACAGACAGGGCAATGAGCAGTTCTTC
TRBV6-5	.	.	TRBJ1-1	CASRKAAVAFF	TGTGCCAGCAGGAAGGCGGCTGTAGCTTTCTTT
TRBV11-2	.	once	TRBJ1-4	CASSLSGSNNEKLFF	TGTGCCAGCAGCTTATCGGGGTCTAATAATGAAAAACTGTTTTTT
TRBV6-6	TRBD2	.	TRBJ2-7	CASSSSGTYEQYF	TGTGCCAGCAGTTCCAGCGGGACCTACGAGCAGTACTTC
TRBV27	.	.	TRBJ1-5	CASSLSSNQPQHF	TGTGCCAGCAGTTTGAGCAGCAATCAGCCCCAGCATTTT
TRBV27	TRBD1	.	TRBJ2-7	CASSFSGTVSSYEQYF	TGTGCCAGCAGTTTTTCCGGGACAGTCAGCTCCTACGAGCAGTACTTC